These T cell receptor beta chains were read from a single sample in a study of control samples from healthy donors and cancer patients. The table came from immunoSEQ multiplex PCR; TCRdb's copy has only in-frame clones and leaves some out. The data hold around 57,000 clones, with around 93% observed a single time. The sequencing input was PBMCs. The receptors come from a man aged 25 to 40 with colorectal cancer. CDR3s include the opening cysteine and the closing phenylalanine or tryptophan. The D gene is left open where the match is weak.

D | J | V | DNA | CDR3
. | TRBJ2-1 | TRBV6-5 | TGTGCCAGCAGTTACTCGAGGGGTGATGAGCAGTTCTTC | CASSYSRGDEQFF
. | TRBJ2-1 | TRBV6-2/TRBV6-3 | TGTGCCAGCAGTTACGATTCCGGTGAGCAGTTCTTC | CASSYDSGEQFF
TRBD1 | TRBJ2-3 | TRBV15 | TGTGCCACCAGCCATACTACATACAGGGGGCGCTCAGATACGCAGTATTTT | CATSHTTYRGRSDTQYF
. | TRBJ1-2 | TRBV6-5 | TGTGCCACCACAGTCTTTGGTGAAACCCCCTATGGCTACACCTTC | CATTVFGETPYGYTF
TRBD1 | TRBJ1-1 | TRBV11-2 | TGTGCCAGCAGCTTAGCGGGACAGGGGCCGAACACTGAAGCTTTCTTT | CASSLAGQGPNTEAFF
. | TRBJ1-2 | TRBV14 | TGTGCCAGCAGCCCCCGGGGGACGGTCCCAGTTGGTGGCTACACCTTC | CASSPRGTVPVGGYTF
. | TRBJ2-2 | TRBV7-2 | TGTGCCAGCAGCCTGACGCCAACTGGGGTCGGGGAGCTGTTTTTT | CASSLTPTGVGELFF
. | TRBJ1-5 | TRBV5-6 | TGTGCCAGCAGCTTGGCTGCAGGGGCTAACAATCAGCCCCAGCATTTT | CASSLAAGANNQPQHF
TRBD2 | TRBJ2-3 | TRBV5-4 | TGTGCCAGCAGCTCCCTAGCGGGGGGGTCAGATACGCAGTATTTT | CASSSLAGGSDTQYF
. | TRBJ2-7 | TRBV4-2 | TGTGCCAGCAGCCAGGGCAGGGACTACGAGCAGTACTTC | CASSQGRDYEQYF
. | TRBJ1-5 | TRBV19 | TGTGCCAGTAGTAGGACAGCCAATCAGCCCCAGCATTTT | CASSRTANQPQHF
. | TRBJ1-1 | TRBV4-3 | TGCGCCAGCAGCCAAGGCCTGGGAGAGTACACTGAAGCTTTCTTT | CASSQGLGEYTEAFF
. | TRBJ2-1 | TRBV10-3 | TGTGCCATCAGTGAGTCCAGTCGAGCCTACAATGAGCAGTTCTTC | CAISESSRAYNEQFF
. | TRBJ1-4 | TRBV5-1 | TGCGCCAGCAGCCGGGGGCGTTCAAATGAAAAACTGTTTTTT | CASSRGRSNEKLFF
TRBD1 | TRBJ1-6 | TRBV19 | TGTGCCAGTAGTATATACGGCAGGGGGACGTCACCCCTCCACTTT | CASSIYGRGTSPLHF
TRBD1 | TRBJ1-1 | TRBV30 | TGTGCCTGGACCACAGGGGTGGGGACTGAAGCTTTCTTT | CAWTTGVGTEAFF
. | TRBJ1-1 | TRBV19 | TGTGCCAGTAGTTCGGGGGCGGTCTTGAACACTGAAGCTTTCTTT | CASSSGAVLNTEAFF